The rows below give T cell receptor beta chains drawn from one sample of a study of graft-versus-host responses after intestinal transplantation. Their specific antigens are unknown. Measured with immunoSEQ multiplex PCR; TCRdb has only the in-frame clones, and not every one. The repertoire holds some 39,000 clones, with roughly 96% as singletons. This specimen consisted of unstimulated CD8+ T cells sorted from spleen or lymph node cells, obtained before transplant. All receptors derive from a human donor who was the organ donor for an intestinal transplant. The CDR3 runs from the conserved cysteine through the conserved F or W. A D gene is named only where the DNA matches it firmly.

v_gene,j_gene,d_gene,CDR3aa,CDR3nt
TRBV7-9,TRBJ2-2,TRBD1,CASSPIVGQALNTGELFF,TGTGCCAGCAGCCCCATCGTGGGACAGGCGCTGAACACCGGGGAGCTGTTTTTT
TRBV6-4,TRBJ2-3,TRBD2,CASSEGSGDGADTQYF,TGTGCCAGCAGTGAAGGGAGCGGGGACGGCGCAGATACGCAGTATTTT
TRBV7-9,TRBJ2-3,-,CASSPGLFETDTQYF,TGTGCCAGCAGCCCCGGACTTTTTGAAACAGATACGCAGTATTTT
TRBV21-1,TRBJ1-1,-,CASISTGTEHMNTEAFF,TGTGCCAGCATCTCAACCGGGACGGAACACATGAACACTGAAGCTTTCTTT
TRBV28,TRBJ1-1,-,CASSLSEGRGGTEAFF,TGTGCCAGCAGTTTATCGGAGGGCAGGGGAGGCACTGAAGCTTTCTTT
TRBV13,TRBJ2-3,TRBD1,CASSLGQRLTDTQYF,TGTGCCAGCAGCTTGGGACAGCGACTCACAGATACGCAGTATTTT
TRBV9,TRBJ1-1,-,CASSGTGTPDTEAFF,TGTGCCAGCAGCGGAACCGGGACACCAGACACTGAAGCTTTCTTT
TRBV27,TRBJ2-1,-,CASSPVEGARDEQFF,TGTGCCAGCAGTCCAGTGGAGGGGGCGCGCGATGAGCAGTTCTTC
TRBV5-4,TRBJ2-1,TRBD2,CASRPTSGGLGEQFF,TGTGCCAGCAGGCCTACTAGCGGGGGGCTAGGGGAGCAGTTCTTC
TRBV7-2,TRBJ2-5,TRBD2,CASSLVAGEETQYF,TGTGCCAGCAGCTTAGTAGCGGGGGAAGAGACCCAGTACTTC
TRBV9,TRBJ1-2,TRBD1,CASSTNPGGNYGYTF,TGTGCCAGCAGCACCAACCCAGGGGGAAACTATGGCTACACCTTC
TRBV19,TRBJ1-4,-,CASSWGGSEKLFF,TGTGCCAGTAGTTGGGGGGGCAGTGAAAAACTGTTTTTT